This TCR beta chain stems from a study of T-cell reconstitution after alpha-beta-depleted transplantation in children. Overall study results and limits: At day 60, the high TCRbeta diversity found in some patients originated from recipient T cells and thymic progenitors that had survived. At around two months after transplant, the alpha-beta T cells were reportedly derived from several hundred expanded clones that came from non-depleted graft cells. Newly made T cells mostly supplied T-cell counts and diversity one year after transplant.

Unique molecular identifiers were used in preparing the TCRbeta library. TCRdb redid the calling of the PCR reads with MiXCR, one entry per CDR3 protein. Of around 250,000 distinct CDR3 sequences listed, less than 9% are singletons. Points on this clonotype: Antigen unknown. A clone one base away is much larger, so this may be a read error.

From germline, CDR1 is SGHTA and CDR2 FQGNSA. With 2 bases removed from V and 8 bases from J, the gap between germline ends came to 12 bases. CDR3 size: 13 residues. The J gene is TRBJ1-1, the V gene TRBV7-2; D perhaps matches TRBD1 (5 bases). The TCR originated in a male patient younger than 18 who had a stem cell transplant for acute lymphoblastic leukemia, so the T cells may come from the graft donor. The material sequenced was PBMCs, mostly from graft donor cells, taken 180 days after TCRalphabeta/CD19-depleted stem cell transplant. The CDR3 region is CTSSLPTVREAFF. The CDR3, as DNA: TGTACCAGCAGCTTACCGACAGTGAGGGAAGCTTTCTTT.